The text below deals with one T cell receptor (beta chain). Its antigen is not identified. In germline, CDR1 is SGDLS, CDR2 YYNGEE. The CDR3 totals 17 residues. J was trimmed by 6 bases and V by 0 bases; bases with no gene match: 10. Focal radiation was given together with CTLA-4 blockade (ipilimumab) to patients with chemo-refractory metastatic non-small-cell lung cancer. These data originate in a study of radiotherapy plus CTLA-4 blockade in lung cancer. Study-wide results and limits: Blood TCR clones of tumor origin expanded after radiotherapy plus ipilimumab. Early clonal dynamics of blood T cells, together with interferon-beta, were reported as the best response predictor.

Generated by immunoSEQ multiplex PCR, the TCRdb table keeps only in-frame clones and is missing some. The repertoire holds more than 50,000 clones, roughly 76% seen once, with around 2.8% in the top ten. This sequence was found in a human donor with non-small cell lung cancer who had a complete response to radiotherapy plus ipilimumab. The material sequenced was peripheral blood, taken from a patient treated with radiotherapy plus ipilimumab. V usage is TRBV9 and J usage is TRBJ2-1, with 9 positions matching TRBD2. As DNA, the CDR3 is TGTGCCAGCAGCGTAGGGTCTTACCTAGCGGGATTCAATGAGCAGTTCTTC. It is translated as CASSVGSYLAGFNEQFF.